This T cell receptor (beta chain) was profiled in a study of blood T cells in healthy people across ages. Study outcomes and limitations: Compared with aged donors, long-lived donors showed fewer expanded clones, suggesting selection.

It was with a sample-barcoded 5' primer and a J-beta primer mix that a second PCR of roughly 6 to 12 cycles was run. Each cDNA was tagged by a template-switch adaptor containing 12 random nucleotides. TCRdb independently ran MiXCR on the 5' RACE reads; one entry per CDR3 protein. The table lists more than 600,000 distinct CDR3 sequences, just under 25% of them singletons. CDR1 and CDR2 from the germline V gene are LGHDT and YNNKEL (reference sequence). Trimming cost V 2 bases and J 6 bases; bases outside gene matches: 8. CDR3 size: 15 residues. A word on this clonotype: Its specificity is unknown.

The extraction recovered at least 5 micrograms of total RNA per sample. This same sample was also taken into another study, of T cells of mothers and their children.

This sequence joins TRBV3-1 and TRBJ2-5, with TRBD1 identical over 8 bases. The TCR sequence derives from a boy aged 5 to 17 in good health. Sequenced input: blood. CDR3 sequence reads: CASSQRDRLVKTQYF. The DNA for the CDR3 is TGTGCCAGCAGCCAACGGGACAGGCTCGTAAAGACCCAGTACTTC.